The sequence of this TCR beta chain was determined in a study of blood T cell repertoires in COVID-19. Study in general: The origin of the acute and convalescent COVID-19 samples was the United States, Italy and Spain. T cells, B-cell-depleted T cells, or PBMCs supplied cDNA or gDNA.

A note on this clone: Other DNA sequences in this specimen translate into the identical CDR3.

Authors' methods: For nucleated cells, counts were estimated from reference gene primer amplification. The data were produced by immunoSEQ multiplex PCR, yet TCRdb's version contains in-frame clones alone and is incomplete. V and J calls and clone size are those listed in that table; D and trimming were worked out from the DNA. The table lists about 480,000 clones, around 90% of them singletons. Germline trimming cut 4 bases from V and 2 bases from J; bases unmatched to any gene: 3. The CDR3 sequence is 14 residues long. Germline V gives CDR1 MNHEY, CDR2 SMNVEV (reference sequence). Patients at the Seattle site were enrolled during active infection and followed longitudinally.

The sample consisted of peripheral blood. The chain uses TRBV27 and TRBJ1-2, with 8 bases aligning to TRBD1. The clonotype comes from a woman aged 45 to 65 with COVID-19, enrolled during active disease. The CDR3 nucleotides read TGTGCCAGCAGTTACGCAGGGGGCAACTATGGCTACACCTTC. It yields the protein CASSYAGGNYGYTF.